Following are 18 T cell receptor beta chains from one sample sequenced in a study of blood T cell repertoires in COVID-19. Clones were sequenced by immunoSEQ multiplex PCR, and TCRdb holds only the in-frame ones, with some missing. In the table there are around 99,000 clones, roughly 84% of which are singletons. Sequenced input: peripheral blood. The receptors were sampled from a human donor in a cohort sampled during active COVID-19.

The CDR3 region has the DNA TGTGCCAGCAGCCAAGGGCTCTCGAGGACTGAAGCTTTCTTT. This sequence encodes CASSQGLSRTEAFF. The rearrangement links TRBV3-1 (or the pseudogene TRBV3-2) to TRBJ1-1; D is undetermined. Trimming cost V 1 base and J 5 bases, with 11 bases left between them. Looked up from germline, CDR1 is LGHDT and CDR2 is YNNKEL (reference sequence). This CDR3 has 14 residues.

This clone turned up a few times. The chain links TRBV4-2 to TRBJ2-7, with D unclear. Germline CDR1 and CDR2: LGHNA and YNFKEQ. V shed 0 bases and J shed 3 bases, with 6 bases lying between them. This CDR3 region has 13 residues. The CDR3 spells CASSQDLLYEQYF. CDR3 in DNA: TGTGCCAGCAGCCAAGATCTCCTCTACGAGCAGTACTTC.

In DNA, the CDR3 is TGTGCCAGCAGCTGGCCCGGTGCGGGAGTGATCGGGGAGCTGTTTTTT. Its translation: CASSWPGAGVIGELFF. V and J are TRBV7-9 and TRBJ2-2, with 7 bases aligning to TRBD2. J was trimmed by 7 bases and V by 4 bases; bases with no gene match: 12. The CDR3 is 16 residues long. Germline CDR1 SEHNR, CDR2 FQNEAQ (reference sequence).

The chain recombines TRBV15 with TRBJ2-7, with 8 bases that match TRBD1. CDR3 length: 16 residues. Trimming removed 5 bases from V and 2 bases from J; junction bases left unmatched: 11. Germline CDR1 LNHNV, CDR2 YYDKDF (reference sequence). For the CDR3, the DNA is TGTGCCACCAGCGTCGCCGGGGCACAGGGGGCCTACGAGCAGTACTTC. Its translation: CATSVAGAQGAYEQYF.

The J gene is TRBJ2-7, the V gene TRBV28; the match to TRBD1 covers 8 bases. This CDR3 region has 13 residues. The germline CDR1 and CDR2 sequences are MDHEN and SYDVKM. Trimming removed 6 bases from V and 4 bases from J; junction bases left unmatched: 5. DNA of the CDR3: TGTGCCAGCAGCTTCGGGGACAGGTACGAGCAGTACTTC. Translating gives CASSFGDRYEQYF.

This chain uses TRBV5-6 with TRBJ1-5; the match to TRBD1 covers 7 bases. The germline V gene has CDR1 SGHDT and CDR2 YYEEEE. This CDR3 is 15 amino acids long. The V and J ends lost 2 bases and 0 bases, in that order; junction bases with no gene match: 2. The CDR3 coding sequence is TGTGCCAGCAGCTTTGGACAGGTTAGCAATCAGCCCCAGCATTTT. Translated: CASSFGQVSNQPQHF.

CDR3 bases: TGTGCCAGCAGCAAACAGCCGGGACTAGCGGGAAGCACAGATACGCAGTATTTT. This sequence encodes CASSKQPGLAGSTDTQYF. The chain combines TRBV7-9 with TRBJ2-3; the match to TRBD2 covers 13 bases. This CDR3 is 18 amino acids long. Trimming at V came to 5 bases and at J to 0 bases, leaving 8 bases not matched to a gene. The V gene's germline CDR1 is SEHNR and CDR2 FQNEAQ (reference sequence).

This chain uses TRBV3-1 (or the pseudogene TRBV3-2) with TRBJ2-7; D remains ambiguous. V shed 2 bases and J shed 0 bases, with 5 bases lying between them. This CDR3 spans 13 amino acids. Per the germline V gene, CDR1 is LGHDT and CDR2 is YNNKEL (reference sequence). The DNA of the CDR3 is TGTGCCAGCAGCCAAATGAGCTCCTACGAGCAGTACTTC. It specifies CASSQMSSYEQYF.

This clone showed up just once. The chain recombines TRBV12-5 with TRBJ2-4, with 9 bases fitting TRBD2. This CDR3 has 16 residues. Germline V gene data show CDR1 as LGHNT and CDR2 as FRNRAP. CDR3 protein: CDSTSGRPWGKNIQYF. The CDR3 DNA is TGTGACTCGACTAGCGGCAGACCCTGGGGCAAAAACATTCAGTACTTC.

This chain uses TRBV7-9 with TRBJ2-7, with TRBD1 as a possible D gene (5 bases). The CDR3 consists of 12 residues. Per the germline V gene, CDR1 is SEHNR and CDR2 is FQNEAQ (reference sequence). V was shortened by 4 bases and J by 6 bases, with 10 bases between the two germline ends. The CDR3 sequence: CASSSQGPEQYV. The CDR3 bases are TGTGCCAGCAGCTCTCAGGGTCCCGAGCAGTACGTC.

The genes are TRBV25-1 and TRBJ1-1, with D tentatively TRBD1 (6 bases). CDR1 and CDR2 (germline): MGHDK, SYGVNS. The length of the CDR3 is 13 residues. V lost 4 bases, J lost 5 bases, and 11 bases lay in between. DNA for the CDR3: TGTGCCAGCAGTGGGGGGGGGCGAACTGAAGCTTTCTTT. Translated, it gives CASSGGGRTEAFF.

V gene TRBV19 combines with J gene TRBJ2-2; 10 bases map to TRBD1. CDR3 length: 14 residues. The trim removed 6 bases at V and 4 bases at J, leaving 2 bases unmatched. Germline CDR1 reads LNHDA; CDR2 reads SQIVND (reference sequence). Here the CDR3 reads CASRRTGGTGELFF. CDR3 nucleotides: TGTGCCAGTAGAAGGACAGGGGGCACCGGGGAGCTGTTTTTT.

CDR3 residues: CASSQDQRWPGQGVLLDTEAFF. The CDR3, as DNA: TGTGCCAGCAGCCAAGATCAAAGATGGCCGGGACAGGGGGTTCTTCTGGACACTGAAGCTTTCTTT. The rearrangement joins TRBV3-1 (or the pseudogene TRBV3-2) to TRBJ1-1; 11 nucleotides agree with TRBD1. V shed 0 bases and J 3 bases; nucleotides not matched to a gene: 21. The germline gives CDR1 LGHDT, CDR2 YNNKEL (reference sequence). The CDR3 spans 22 residues.

This chain uses TRBV9 with TRBJ2-1; TRBD1 agrees at 8 bases. The CDR3 runs to 15 residues. With V trimmed by 0 bases and J by 6 bases, 5 bases remained unmatched. Germline V gives CDR1 SGDLS, CDR2 YYNGEE. The DNA of the CDR3 is TGTGCCAGCAGCGTAGGGGACCAGGGGGCCAATGAGCAGTTCTTC. Residues: CASSVGDQGANEQFF.

The chain couples TRBV6-5 to TRBJ2-3; D unresolved. This CDR3 region has 14 residues. Germline V gives CDR1 MNHEY, CDR2 SVGAGI. V shed 5 bases and J shed 1 base, with 10 bases lying between them. CDR3 protein: CASSRSTRTDTQYF. CDR3 bases: TGTGCCAGCAGTCGGTCCACCCGCACAGATACGCAGTATTTT.

The genes are TRBV11-2 and TRBJ2-7, with D possibly matching TRBD2 (6 bases). CDR3 length: 15 amino acids. Looked up from germline, CDR1 is SGHAT and CDR2 is FQNNGV. The V end lost 1 base, the J end lost 7 bases, and 17 bases lay between the germline ends. The CDR3 DNA follows: TGTGCCAGCAGCTTAGGGTCTAGCGCCGCTAAAGAGCAGTACTTC. Residues: CASSLGSSAAKEQYF.

The DNA of the CDR3 is TGCAGTGCCTCGACAGGGGATGGCTACACCTTC. Protein sequence: CSASTGDGYTF. The chain joins TRBV20-1 to TRBJ1-2; TRBD1 matches at 8 bases. CDR3 length: 11 amino acids. CDR1 is DFQATT and CDR2 is SNEGSKA in the germline V gene (reference sequence). Losses at the gene ends were 6 bases for V and 6 bases for J; bases not matched to a gene: 3.

The J gene is TRBJ1-2, the V gene TRBV7-2, with D uncertain. Germline CDR1 and CDR2: SGHTA and FQGNSA. V was trimmed by 5 bases and J by 5 bases, leaving 9 bases between them. The length of the CDR3 is 12 residues. The CDR3: CASSAPGYGYTF. DNA for the CDR3: TGTGCCAGCAGCGCTCCCGGGTATGGCTACACCTTC.